This T cell receptor beta chain was captured in a study of blood T cell repertoires in COVID-19. Repertoires were generated with immunoSEQ multiplex PCR, while TCRdb's copy carries only in-frame clones and drops some. The repertoire consists of more than 200,000 clones, with more than 80% occurring once and the leading ten covering under 2%. CDR1 and CDR2 from the germline V gene are KGHDR and SFDVKD. The CDR3 consists of 14 residues. V shed 6 bases, J shed 4 bases, and the junction held 5 bases outside the gene matches. The cohort comprised adults aged roughly 18 to 95 years residing in some 24 US areas.

The TCR sequence derives from a man between 60 and 70 years old who had recovered from COVID-19. This chain uses TRBV24-1 with TRBJ2-7; TRBD1 aligns across 10 bases. The sequenced sample consisted of PBMCs or T cells enriched from blood (not recorded which). The CDR3 loop is CATSRGQGDYEQYF. The CDR3 nucleotides are TGTGCCACCAGTAGAGGACAGGGGGATTACGAGCAGTACTTC.